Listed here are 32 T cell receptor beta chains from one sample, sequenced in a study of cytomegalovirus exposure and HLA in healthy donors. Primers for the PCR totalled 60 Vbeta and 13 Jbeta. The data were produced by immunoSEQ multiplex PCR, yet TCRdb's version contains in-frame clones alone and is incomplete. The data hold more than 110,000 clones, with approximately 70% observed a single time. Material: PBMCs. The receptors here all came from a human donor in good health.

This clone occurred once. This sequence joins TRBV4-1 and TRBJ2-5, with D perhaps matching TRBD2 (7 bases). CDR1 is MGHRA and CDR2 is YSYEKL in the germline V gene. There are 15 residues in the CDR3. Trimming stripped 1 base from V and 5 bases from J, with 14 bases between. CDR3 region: CASSQASGRGETQYF. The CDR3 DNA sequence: TGCGCCAGCAGCCAAGCTTCGGGGAGGGGGGAGACCCAGTACTTC.

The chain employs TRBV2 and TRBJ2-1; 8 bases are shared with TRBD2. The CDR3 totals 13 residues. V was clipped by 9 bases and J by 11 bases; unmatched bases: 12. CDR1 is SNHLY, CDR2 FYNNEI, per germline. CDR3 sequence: CARKYPGGGQQFF. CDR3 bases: TGTGCCAGAAAATACCCGGGGGGGGGACAGCAGTTCTTC.

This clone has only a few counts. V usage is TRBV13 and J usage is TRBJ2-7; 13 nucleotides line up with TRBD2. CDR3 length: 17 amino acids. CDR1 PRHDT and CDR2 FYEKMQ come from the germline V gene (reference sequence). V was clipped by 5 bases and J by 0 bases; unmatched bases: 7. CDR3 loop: CASSPGGLAGFSYEQYF. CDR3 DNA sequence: TGTGCCAGCAGCCCCGGGGGACTAGCGGGATTCTCCTACGAGCAGTACTTC.

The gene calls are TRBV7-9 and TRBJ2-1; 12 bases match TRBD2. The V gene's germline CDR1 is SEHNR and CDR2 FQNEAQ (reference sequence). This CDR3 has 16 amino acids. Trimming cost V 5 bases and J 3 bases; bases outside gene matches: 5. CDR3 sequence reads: CASSLWTSGNYNEQFF. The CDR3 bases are TGTGCCAGCAGCCTCTGGACTAGCGGGAACTACAATGAGCAGTTCTTC.

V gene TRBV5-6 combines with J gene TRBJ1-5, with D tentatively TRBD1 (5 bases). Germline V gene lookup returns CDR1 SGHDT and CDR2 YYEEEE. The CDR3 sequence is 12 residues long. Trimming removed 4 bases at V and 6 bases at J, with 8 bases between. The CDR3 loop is CASSGRGQPQHF. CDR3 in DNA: TGTGCCAGCAGCGGGAGGGGTCAGCCCCAGCATTTT.

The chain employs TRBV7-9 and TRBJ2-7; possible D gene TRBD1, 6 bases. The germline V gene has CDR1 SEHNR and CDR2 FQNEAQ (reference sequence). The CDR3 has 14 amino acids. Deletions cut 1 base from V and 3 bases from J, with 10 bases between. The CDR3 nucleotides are TGTGCCAGCAGCTTAGGACAGGAGTACTACGAGCAGTACTTC. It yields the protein CASSLGQEYYEQYF.

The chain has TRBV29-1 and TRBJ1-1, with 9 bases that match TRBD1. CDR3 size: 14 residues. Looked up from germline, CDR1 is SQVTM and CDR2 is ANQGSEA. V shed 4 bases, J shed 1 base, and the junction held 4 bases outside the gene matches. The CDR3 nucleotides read TGCAGCGTTGGGTGGGACAGGGCGAACACTGAAGCTTTCTTT. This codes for CSVGWDRANTEAFF.

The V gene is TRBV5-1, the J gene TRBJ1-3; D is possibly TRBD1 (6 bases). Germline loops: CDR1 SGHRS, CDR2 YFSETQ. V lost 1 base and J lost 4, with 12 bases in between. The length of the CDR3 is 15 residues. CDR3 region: CASSLSGVSGNTIYF. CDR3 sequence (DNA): TGCGCCAGCAGCTTGTCAGGGGTCTCCGGAAACACCATATATTTT.

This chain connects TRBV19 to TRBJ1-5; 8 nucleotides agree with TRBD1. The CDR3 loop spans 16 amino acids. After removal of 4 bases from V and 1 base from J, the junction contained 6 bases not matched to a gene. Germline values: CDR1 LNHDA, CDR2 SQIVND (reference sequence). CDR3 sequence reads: CASSRLGTGSNQPQHF. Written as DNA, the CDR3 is TGTGCCAGTAGTAGACTGGGGACAGGAAGCAATCAGCCCCAGCATTTT.

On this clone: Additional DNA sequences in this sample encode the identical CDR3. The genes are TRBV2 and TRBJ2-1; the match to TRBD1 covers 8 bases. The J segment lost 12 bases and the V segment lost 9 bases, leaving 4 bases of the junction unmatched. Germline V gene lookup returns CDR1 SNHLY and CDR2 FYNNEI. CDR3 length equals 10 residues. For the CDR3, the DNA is TGTGCCAGAGAGGGGACAGGGCAGTTCTTC. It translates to CAREGTGQFF.

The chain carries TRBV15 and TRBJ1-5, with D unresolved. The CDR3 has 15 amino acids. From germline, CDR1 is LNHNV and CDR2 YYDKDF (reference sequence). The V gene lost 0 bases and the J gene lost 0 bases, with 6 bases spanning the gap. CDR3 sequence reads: CATSREAYSNQPQHF. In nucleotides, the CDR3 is TGTGCCACCAGCAGAGAAGCTTATAGCAATCAGCCCCAGCATTTT.

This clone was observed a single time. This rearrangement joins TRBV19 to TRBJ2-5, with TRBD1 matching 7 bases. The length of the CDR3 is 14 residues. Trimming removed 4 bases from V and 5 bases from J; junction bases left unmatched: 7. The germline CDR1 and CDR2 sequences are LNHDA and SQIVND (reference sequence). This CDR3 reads CASSTDRYGETQYF. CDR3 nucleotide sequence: TGTGCCAGTAGTACGGACAGGTATGGGGAGACCCAGTACTTC.

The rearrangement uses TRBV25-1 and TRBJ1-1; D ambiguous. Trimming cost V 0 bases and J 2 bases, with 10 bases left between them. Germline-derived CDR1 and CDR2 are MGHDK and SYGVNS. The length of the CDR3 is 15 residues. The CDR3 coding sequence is TGTGCCAGCAGTGAATACAGGAACAGAAACACTGAAGCTTTCTTT. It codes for CASSEYRNRNTEAFF.

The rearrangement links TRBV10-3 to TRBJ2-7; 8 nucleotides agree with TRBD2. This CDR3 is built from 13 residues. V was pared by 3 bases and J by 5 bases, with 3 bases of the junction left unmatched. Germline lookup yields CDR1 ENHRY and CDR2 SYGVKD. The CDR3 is CAISEYGGDEQYF. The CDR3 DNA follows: TGTGCCATCAGTGAATACGGGGGGGACGAGCAGTACTTC.

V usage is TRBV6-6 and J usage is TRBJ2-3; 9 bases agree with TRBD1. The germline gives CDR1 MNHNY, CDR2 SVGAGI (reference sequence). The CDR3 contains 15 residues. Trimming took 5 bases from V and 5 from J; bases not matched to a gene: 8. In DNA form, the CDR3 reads TGTGCCAGCAGTACCCGGGACAGGGTGGTAGATACGCAGTATTTT. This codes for CASSTRDRVVDTQYF.

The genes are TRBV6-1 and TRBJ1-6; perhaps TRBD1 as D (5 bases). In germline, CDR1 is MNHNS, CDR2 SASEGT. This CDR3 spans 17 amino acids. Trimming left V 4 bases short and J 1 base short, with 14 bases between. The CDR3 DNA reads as TGTGCCAGCAGTGGGGGCGGTCTTGAGTCCTATAATTCACCCCTCCACTTT. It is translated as CASSGGGLESYNSPLHF.

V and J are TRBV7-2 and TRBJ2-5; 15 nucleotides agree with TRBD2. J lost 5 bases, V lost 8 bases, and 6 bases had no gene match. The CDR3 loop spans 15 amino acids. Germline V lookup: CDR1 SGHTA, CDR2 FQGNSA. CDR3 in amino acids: CASRTSGRAAETQYF. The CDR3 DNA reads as TGTGCCAGCCGGACTAGCGGGAGGGCCGCGGAGACCCAGTACTTC.

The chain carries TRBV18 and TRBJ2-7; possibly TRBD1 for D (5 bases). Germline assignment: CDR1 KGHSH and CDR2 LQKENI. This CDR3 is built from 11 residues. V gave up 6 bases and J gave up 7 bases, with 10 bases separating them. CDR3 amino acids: CASSQGTEQYF. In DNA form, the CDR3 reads TGTGCCAGCTCCCAGGGTACAGAGCAGTACTTC.

CDR3 in DNA: TGCGCCAGCAGCCAAGACCCGGTTCCTGGGGCCAACGTCCTGACTTTC. Amino acids: CASSQDPVPGANVLTF. The chain recombines TRBV4-1 with TRBJ2-6; D remains unclear. Germline values: CDR1 MGHRA, CDR2 YSYEKL. This CDR3 contains 16 residues. Trimming took off 0 bases at V and 2 bases at J, with 8 bases between the two ends.

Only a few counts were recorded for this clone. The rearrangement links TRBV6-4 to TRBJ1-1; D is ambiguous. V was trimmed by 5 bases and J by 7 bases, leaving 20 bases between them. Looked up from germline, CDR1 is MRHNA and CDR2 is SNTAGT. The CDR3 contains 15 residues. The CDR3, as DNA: TGTGCCAGCAGTTTGAACATCGACGGTTCAGGTGAAGCTTTCTTT. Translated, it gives CASSLNIDGSGEAFF.

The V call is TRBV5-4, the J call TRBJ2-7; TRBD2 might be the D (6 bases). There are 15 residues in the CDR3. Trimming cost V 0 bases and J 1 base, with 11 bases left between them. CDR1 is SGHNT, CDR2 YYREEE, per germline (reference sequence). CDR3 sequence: CASSLDGGESYEQYF. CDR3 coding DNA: TGTGCCAGCAGCTTGGACGGCGGGGAGTCCTACGAGCAGTACTTC.

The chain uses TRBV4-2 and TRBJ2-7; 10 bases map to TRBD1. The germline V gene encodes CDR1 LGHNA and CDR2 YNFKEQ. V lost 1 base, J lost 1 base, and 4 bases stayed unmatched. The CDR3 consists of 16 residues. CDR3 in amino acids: CASSQGGQGFSYEQYF. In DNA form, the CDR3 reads TGTGCCAGCAGCCAAGGGGGACAGGGGTTTTCCTACGAGCAGTACTTC.

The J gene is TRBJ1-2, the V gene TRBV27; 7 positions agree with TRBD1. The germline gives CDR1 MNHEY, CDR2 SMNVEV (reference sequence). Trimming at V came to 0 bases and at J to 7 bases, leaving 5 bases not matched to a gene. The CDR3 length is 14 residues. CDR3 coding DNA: TGTGCCAGCAGTTTATCTGGAGGGGGCGGTGGCTACACCTTC. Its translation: CASSLSGGGGGYTF.

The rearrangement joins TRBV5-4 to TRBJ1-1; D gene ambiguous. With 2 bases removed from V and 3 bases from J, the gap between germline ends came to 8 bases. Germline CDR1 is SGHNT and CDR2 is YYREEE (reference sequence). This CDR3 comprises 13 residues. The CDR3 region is CASSFGEDTEAFF. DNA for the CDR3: TGTGCCAGCAGCTTCGGGGAGGACACTGAAGCTTTCTTT.

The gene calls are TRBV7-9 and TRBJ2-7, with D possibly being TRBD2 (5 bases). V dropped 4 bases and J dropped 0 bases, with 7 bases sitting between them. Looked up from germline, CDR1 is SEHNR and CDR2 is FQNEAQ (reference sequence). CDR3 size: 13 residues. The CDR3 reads CASSSGVSYEQYF. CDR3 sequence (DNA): TGTGCCAGCAGCTCCGGGGTCTCCTACGAGCAGTACTTC.

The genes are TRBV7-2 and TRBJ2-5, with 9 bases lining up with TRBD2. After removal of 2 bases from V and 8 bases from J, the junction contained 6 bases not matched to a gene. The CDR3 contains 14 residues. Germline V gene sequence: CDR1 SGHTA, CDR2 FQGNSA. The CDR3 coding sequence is TGTGCCAGCAGCTTATTTGTTAGCGGGGGAACCCAGTACTTC. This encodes CASSLFVSGGTQYF.

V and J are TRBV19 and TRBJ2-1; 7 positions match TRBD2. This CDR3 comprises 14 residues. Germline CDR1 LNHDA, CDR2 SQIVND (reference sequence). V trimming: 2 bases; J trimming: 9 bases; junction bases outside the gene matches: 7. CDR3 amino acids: CASSISGKWGEQFF. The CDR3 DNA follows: TGTGCCAGTAGTATAAGCGGGAAATGGGGTGAGCAGTTCTTC.

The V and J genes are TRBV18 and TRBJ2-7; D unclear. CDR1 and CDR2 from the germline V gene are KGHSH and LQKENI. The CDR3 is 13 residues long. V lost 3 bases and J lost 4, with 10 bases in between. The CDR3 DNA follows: TGTGCCAGCTCACCCGGAGCCAATTACGAGCAGTACTTC. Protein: CASSPGANYEQYF.

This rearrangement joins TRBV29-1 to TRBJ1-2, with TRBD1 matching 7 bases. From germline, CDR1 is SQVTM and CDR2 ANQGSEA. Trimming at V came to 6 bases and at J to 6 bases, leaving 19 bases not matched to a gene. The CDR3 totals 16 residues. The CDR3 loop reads CSVRQETGLGSNGYTF. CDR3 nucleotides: TGCAGCGTCAGACAGGAGACAGGGTTGGGGAGTAATGGCTACACCTTC.

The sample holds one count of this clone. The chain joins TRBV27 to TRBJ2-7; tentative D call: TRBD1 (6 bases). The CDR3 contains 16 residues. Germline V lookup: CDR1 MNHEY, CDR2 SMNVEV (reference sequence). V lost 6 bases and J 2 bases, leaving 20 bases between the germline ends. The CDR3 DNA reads TGTGCCAGCAGCGCCGACAGGCTACAATTTCCCTACGAGCAGTACTTC. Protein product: CASSADRLQFPYEQYF.

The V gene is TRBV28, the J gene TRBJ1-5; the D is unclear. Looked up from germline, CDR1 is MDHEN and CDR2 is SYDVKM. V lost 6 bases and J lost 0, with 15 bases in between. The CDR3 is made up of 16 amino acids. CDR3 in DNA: TGTGCCAGCAGCAGATTAAAAAATTATAGCAATCAGCCCCAGCATTTT. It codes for CASSRLKNYSNQPQHF. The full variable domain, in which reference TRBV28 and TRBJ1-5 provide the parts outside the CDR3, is DVKVTQSSRYLVKRTGEKVFLECVQDMDHENMFWYRQDPGLGLRLIYFSYDVKMKEKGDIPEGYSVSREKKERFSLILESASTNQTSMYLCASSRLKNYSNQPQHFGDGTRLSIL.

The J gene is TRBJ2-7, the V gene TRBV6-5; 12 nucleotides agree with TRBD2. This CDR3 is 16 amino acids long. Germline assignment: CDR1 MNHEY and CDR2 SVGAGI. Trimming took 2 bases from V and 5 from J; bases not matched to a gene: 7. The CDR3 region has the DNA TGTGCCAGCAGTTACCCGACTAGCGGGAGTTACCACGAGCAGTACTTC. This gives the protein CASSYPTSGSYHEQYF.